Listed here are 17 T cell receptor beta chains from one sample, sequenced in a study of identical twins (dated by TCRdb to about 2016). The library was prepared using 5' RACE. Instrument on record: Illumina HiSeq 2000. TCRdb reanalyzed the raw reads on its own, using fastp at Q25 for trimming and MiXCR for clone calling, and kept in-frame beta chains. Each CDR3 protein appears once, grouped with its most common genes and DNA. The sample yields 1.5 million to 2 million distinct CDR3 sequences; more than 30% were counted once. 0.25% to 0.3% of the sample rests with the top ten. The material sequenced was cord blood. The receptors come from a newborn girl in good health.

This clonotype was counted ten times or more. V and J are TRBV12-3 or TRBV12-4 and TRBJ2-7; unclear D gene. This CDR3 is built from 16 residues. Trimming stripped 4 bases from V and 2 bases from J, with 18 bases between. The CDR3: CASSSLGFYGTYEQYF. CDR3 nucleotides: TGTGCCAGCAGTTCCTTAGGATTCTACGGCACCTACGAGCAGTACTTC.

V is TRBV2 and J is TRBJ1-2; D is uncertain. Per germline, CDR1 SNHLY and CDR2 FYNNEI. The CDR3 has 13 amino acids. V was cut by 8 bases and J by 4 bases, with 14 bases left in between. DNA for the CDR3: TGTGCCAGCCACCCCGGCAGCTTCTATGGCTACACCTTC. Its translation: CASHPGSFYGYTF.

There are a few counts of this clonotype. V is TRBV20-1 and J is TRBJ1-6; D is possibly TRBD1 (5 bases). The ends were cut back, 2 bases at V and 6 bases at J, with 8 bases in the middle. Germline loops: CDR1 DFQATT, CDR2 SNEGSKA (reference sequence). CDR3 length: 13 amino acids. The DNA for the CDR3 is TGCAGTGCTAGACCGGGGGTTAATTCACCCCTCCACTTT. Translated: CSARPGVNSPLHF.

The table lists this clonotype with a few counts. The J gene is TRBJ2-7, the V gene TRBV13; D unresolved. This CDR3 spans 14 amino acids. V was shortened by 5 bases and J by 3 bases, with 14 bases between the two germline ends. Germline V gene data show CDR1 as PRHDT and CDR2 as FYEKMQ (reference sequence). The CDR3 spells CASSSDLAGYEQYF. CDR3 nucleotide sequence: TGTGCCAGCAGCAGTGACCTGGCAGGCTACGAGCAGTACTTC.

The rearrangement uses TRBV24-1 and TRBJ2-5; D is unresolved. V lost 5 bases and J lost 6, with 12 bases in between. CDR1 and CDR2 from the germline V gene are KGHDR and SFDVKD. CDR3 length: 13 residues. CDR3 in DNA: TGTGCCACCAGTGGCGGCATACCCCAGACCCAGTACTTC. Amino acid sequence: CATSGGIPQTQYF.

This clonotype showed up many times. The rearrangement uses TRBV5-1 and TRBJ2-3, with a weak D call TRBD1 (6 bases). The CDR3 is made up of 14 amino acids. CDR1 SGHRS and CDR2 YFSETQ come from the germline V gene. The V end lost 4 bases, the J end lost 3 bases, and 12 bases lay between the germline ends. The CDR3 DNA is TGCGCCAGCAGCAGAGGGGGATCTACAGATACGCAGTATTTT. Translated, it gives CASSRGGSTDTQYF.

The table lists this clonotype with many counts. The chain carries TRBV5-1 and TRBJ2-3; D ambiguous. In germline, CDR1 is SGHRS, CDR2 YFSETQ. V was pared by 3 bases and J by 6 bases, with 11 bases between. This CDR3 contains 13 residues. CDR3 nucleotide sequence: TGCGCCAGCAGCTCTGGACCCCTGGATACGCAGTATTTT. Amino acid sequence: CASSSGPLDTQYF.

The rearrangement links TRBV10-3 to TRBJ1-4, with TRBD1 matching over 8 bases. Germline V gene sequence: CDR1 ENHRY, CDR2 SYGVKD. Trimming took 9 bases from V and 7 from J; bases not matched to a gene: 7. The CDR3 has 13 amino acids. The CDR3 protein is CAIRQGPLEKLFF. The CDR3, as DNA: TGTGCCATTCGACAGGGGCCCCTTGAAAAACTGTTTTTT.

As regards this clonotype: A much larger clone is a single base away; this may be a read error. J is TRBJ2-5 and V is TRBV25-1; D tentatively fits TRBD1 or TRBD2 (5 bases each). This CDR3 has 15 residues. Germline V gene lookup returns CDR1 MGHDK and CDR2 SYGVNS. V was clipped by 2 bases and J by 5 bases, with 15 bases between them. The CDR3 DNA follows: TGTGCCAGCAGTGAAATGGGACGGGGATGGGAGACCCAGTACTTC. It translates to CASSEMGRGWETQYF.

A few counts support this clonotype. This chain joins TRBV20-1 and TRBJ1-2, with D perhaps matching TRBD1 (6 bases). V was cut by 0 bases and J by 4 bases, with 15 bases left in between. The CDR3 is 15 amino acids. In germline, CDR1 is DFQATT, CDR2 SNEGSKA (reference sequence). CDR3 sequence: CSAREATGGRYGYTF. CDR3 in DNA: TGCAGTGCTAGAGAAGCGACAGGAGGCCGCTATGGCTACACCTTC.

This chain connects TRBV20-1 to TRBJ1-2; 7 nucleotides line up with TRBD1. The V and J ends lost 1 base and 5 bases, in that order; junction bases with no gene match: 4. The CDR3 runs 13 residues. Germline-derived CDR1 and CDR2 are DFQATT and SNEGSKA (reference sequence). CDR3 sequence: CSARGDREYGYTF. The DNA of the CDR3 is TGCAGTGCTAGAGGTGACAGGGAATATGGCTACACCTTC.

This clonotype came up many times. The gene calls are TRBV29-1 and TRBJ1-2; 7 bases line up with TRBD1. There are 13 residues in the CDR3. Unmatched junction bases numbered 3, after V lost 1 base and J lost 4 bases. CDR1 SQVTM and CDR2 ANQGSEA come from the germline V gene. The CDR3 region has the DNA TGCAGCGTTGAAGCCGGGACAGTCTATGGCTACACCTTC. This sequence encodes CSVEAGTVYGYTF.

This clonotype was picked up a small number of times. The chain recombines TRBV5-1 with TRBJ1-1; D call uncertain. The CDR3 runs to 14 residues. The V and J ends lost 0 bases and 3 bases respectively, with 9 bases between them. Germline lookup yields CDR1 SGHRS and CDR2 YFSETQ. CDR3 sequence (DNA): TGCGCCAGCAGCTTGGACACCGGGGACACTGAAGCTTTCTTT. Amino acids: CASSLDTGDTEAFF.

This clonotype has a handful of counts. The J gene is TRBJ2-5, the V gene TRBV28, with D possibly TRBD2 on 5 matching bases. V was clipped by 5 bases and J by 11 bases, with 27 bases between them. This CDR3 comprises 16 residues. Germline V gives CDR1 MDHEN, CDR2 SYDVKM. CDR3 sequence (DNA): TGTGCCAGCAGTCCCGGAACGGAGAAACGAGGGAGAGAGCAGTACTTC. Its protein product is CASSPGTEKRGREQYF.

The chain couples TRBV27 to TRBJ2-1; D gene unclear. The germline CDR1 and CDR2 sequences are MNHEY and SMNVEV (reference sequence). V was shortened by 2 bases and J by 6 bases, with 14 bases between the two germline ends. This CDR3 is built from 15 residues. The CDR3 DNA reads TGTGCCAGCAGTTTAAATCAGTTTTGGATCAATGAGCAGTTCTTC. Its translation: CASSLNQFWINEQFF.

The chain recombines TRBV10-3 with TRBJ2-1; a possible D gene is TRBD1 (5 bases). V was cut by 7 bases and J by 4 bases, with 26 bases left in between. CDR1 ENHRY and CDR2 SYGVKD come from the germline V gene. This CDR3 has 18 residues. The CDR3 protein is CAITMDTFGNKGYNEQFF. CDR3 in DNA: TGTGCCATCACCATGGACACGTTTGGGAATAAGGGATACAATGAGCAGTTCTTC.

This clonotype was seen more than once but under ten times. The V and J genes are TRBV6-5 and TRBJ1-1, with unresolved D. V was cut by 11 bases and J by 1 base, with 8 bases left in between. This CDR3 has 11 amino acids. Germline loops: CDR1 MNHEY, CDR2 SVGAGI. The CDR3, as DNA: TGTGCCGCTGAGGGGAACACTGAAGCTTTCTTT. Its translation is CAAEGNTEAFF.